This is a list of T cell receptor beta chains from one sample in a study of OX40 agonist ivuxolimab in advanced cancers. Assay used: immunoSEQ multiplex PCR; TCRdb lists only in-frame clones, some missing. This sample carries about 98,000 clones, approximately 90% of them seen once, and the ten largest clones take about 0.8%. The sample in question was CD4+ or CD8+ T cells sorted from blood, obtained in a trial of the OX40 agonist ivuxolimab. The receptors stem from an adult with an advanced solid tumor such as melanoma, head and neck, liver or kidney cancer. CDR3s include the opening cysteine and the closing phenylalanine or tryptophan. D genes are given only for firm matches. Part of the rows lack a size; the others show once, few, many or a class for expanded clones.

clone_size	j_call	v_call	d_call	cdr3_aa	cdr3_nt
.	TRBJ2-1	TRBV9	.	CASSSQGFGNEQFF	TGTGCCAGCAGCTCTCAAGGGTTTGGTAATGAGCAGTTCTTC
.	TRBJ2-7	TRBV5-5	.	CASSSGLSYEQYF	TGTGCCAGCAGCTCCGGACTCTCCTACGAGCAGTACTTC
.	TRBJ2-3	TRBV25-1	.	CASSAFLGGSTDTQYF	TGTGCCAGCAGCGCCTTCCTAGGGGGTAGCACAGATACGCAGTATTTT
.	TRBJ2-3	TRBV11-2	.	CASSLDQEGEGVEQYF	TGTGCCAGCAGCTTAGATCAAGAGGGCGAGGGCGTGGAGCAGTATTTT
.	TRBJ1-1	TRBV4-1	.	CASSQGGLGGSEAFF	TGCGCCAGCAGCCAAGGGGGACTGGGGGGGTCTGAAGCTTTCTTT
.	TRBJ2-3	TRBV4-2	.	CASSPSLLKTDTQYF	TGTGCCAGCAGCCCCTCGCTCTTAAAGACAGATACGCAGTATTTT
.	TRBJ1-5	TRBV6-1	.	CASSQVGTGNQPQHF	TGTGCCAGCAGCCAGGTGGGGACTGGAAATCAGCCCCAGCATTTT
.	TRBJ2-1	TRBV4-3	TRBD2	CASSRAGDSYNEQFF	TGCGCCAGCAGCCGAGCGGGGGACTCCTACAATGAGCAGTTCTTC
.	TRBJ1-1	TRBV10-2	.	CASSESGATEAFF	TGCGCCAGCAGTGAGTCAGGGGCCACTGAAGCTTTCTTT
.	TRBJ2-1	TRBV4-2	.	CASSGALNNEQFF	TGTGCCAGCAGCGGAGCCCTTAACAATGAGCAGTTCTTC
.	TRBJ2-3	TRBV28	.	CASSSPTSPNTQYF	TGTGCCAGCAGTTCCCCGACTAGTCCCAATACGCAGTATTTT
.	TRBJ1-5	TRBV19	.	CASSIPGRSNQPQHF	TGTGCCAGTAGTATTCCAGGTCGAAGCAATCAGCCCCAGCATTTT
few	TRBJ1-2	TRBV5-1	.	CASSSGDRFYGYTF	TGCGCCAGCAGCTCGGGGGACCGCTTCTATGGCTACACCTTC